The 32 T cell receptor beta chains given below trace back to one sample, sequenced in a study of tumor and adjacent non-tumor tissue in lung cancer. Three rounds of nested PCR, following a modified ARM-PCR protocol, produced the TCRbeta library. TCRdb reanalysed the multiplex PCR reads using MiXCR and keeps one entry per CDR3 protein. The sample holds 120,000 to 150,000 distinct CDR3 sequences, roughly 70% seen once. RNA was extracted from bulk tissue without any cell sorting. The sample consisted of lung tumor tissue. These receptor sequences come from a man aged 55 to 70 with small cell lung cancer.

For this clonotype: A much more abundant neighbour one base away suggests this may be a read error. The chain joins TRBV7-8 to TRBJ2-5; D remains unclear. This CDR3 spans 12 amino acids. The germline V gene encodes CDR1 SGHVS and CDR2 FQNEAQ. Trimming cost V 7 bases and J 5 bases, with 11 bases left between them. DNA of the CDR3: TGTGCCAGCAACTCGGCTAGGGAGACCCAGTACTTC. It specifies CASNSARETQYF.

About this clonotype itself: Lacking the conserved final phenylalanine or tryptophan, this CDR3 likely reflects a read error. This chain uses TRBV4-1 with TRBJ2-7; a possible D gene is TRBD1 (5 bases). CDR1 and CDR2 (germline): MGHRA, YSYEKL. The CDR3 covers 14 residues. V shed 11 bases and J shed 3 bases, with 20 bases lying between them. The chain's CDR3 is CAGCQERQSYEQYL. The CDR3 bases are TGCGCCGGCTGCCAAGAGCGACAGAGCTACGAGCAGTACTTA.

There are a few counts of this clonotype. The chain links TRBV29-1 to TRBJ1-2; TRBD1 might be the D (6 bases). CDR3 length: 10 residues. The germline V gene encodes CDR1 SQVTM and CDR2 ANQGSEA. V lost 5 bases and J 9 bases, leaving 10 bases between the germline ends. Written as DNA, the CDR3 is TGCAGCGTTTCAGGGGAGAGCTACACCTTC. Translating it yields CSVSGESYTF.

As regards this clonotype: Since the CDR3 does not end with the conserved phenylalanine or tryptophan, this likely comes from a read error. The V call is TRBV5-6, the J call TRBJ2-1, with D perhaps being TRBD1 or TRBD2 (5 bases each). This CDR3 has 16 residues. Germline V gene lookup returns CDR1 SGHDT and CDR2 YYEEEE. V lost 0 bases, J lost 3 bases, and 13 bases lay in between. The CDR3 coding sequence is TGTGCCAGCAGCTTGGGGGGCAGAGGGCTCTACAATGAGCAGTTCTTA. Protein: CASSLGGRGLYNEQFL.

The gene calls are TRBV5-1 and TRBJ2-2, with D perhaps TRBD1 (6 bases). The CDR3 loop spans 15 amino acids. V was pared by 4 bases and J by 4 bases, with 14 bases between. Germline V gene data show CDR1 as SGHRS and CDR2 as YFSETQ. CDR3 in amino acids: CASSDDRISTGELFF. The CDR3 nucleotides read TGCGCCAGCAGCGACGACAGGATAAGCACCGGGGAGCTGTTTTTT.

The chain joins TRBV6-5 to TRBJ2-7, with TRBD2 matching over 7 bases. There are 13 residues in the CDR3. The V gene's germline CDR1 is MNHEY and CDR2 SVGAGI. This CDR3 is CANGTNEPYEQHV. In DNA, the CDR3 is TGTGCCAACGGGACTAACGAGCCTTACGAGCAGCACGTC.

This clonotype was observed a single time. Because the CDR3 is missing its conserved closing phenylalanine or tryptophan, this is likely a read error. This chain connects TRBV20-1 to TRBJ2-3, with 7 positions matching TRBD2. V lost 3 bases and J lost 0; bases outside the gene matches: 3. The CDR3 loop spans 14 amino acids. Germline CDR1 DFQATT, CDR2 SNEGSKA (reference sequence). CDR3 bases: TGCAGTGCTAGGGCTAGCGGAAGCACAGATACGCAGTATCTT. It translates to CSARASGSTDTQYL.

Details on this clonotype: A much larger clone lies one base from this, so it may be a read error. This chain uses TRBV12-3 or TRBV12-4 with TRBJ2-1; 8 bases are a match to TRBD2. This CDR3 has 13 residues. CDR3 residues: CDSHRAGGYEQFF. CDR3 DNA sequence: TGTGACAGCCATAGGGCGGGGGGTTATGAGCAGTTCTTC.

This clonotype was detected only a few times. The V gene is TRBV20-1, the J gene TRBJ2-3; D unresolved. Germline CDR1 reads DFQATT; CDR2 reads SNEGSKA (reference sequence). This CDR3 comprises 12 residues. Trimming cost V 3 bases and J 2 bases, with 6 bases left between them. The chain's CDR3 is CSARSTTDTQYF. The CDR3 DNA sequence: TGCAGTGCTAGGAGTACCACAGATACGCAGTATTTT.

As to this clonotype: The CDR3 does not close with the conserved phenylalanine or tryptophan, likely indicating a read error. No DNA is shown, since the ends of the CDR3 on it are uncertain; the CDR3 is the one TCRdb lists. The chain employs TRBV11-3 and TRBJ2-7; the DNA was not compared with TRBD1, the D call given in the table. A total of 14 residues make up the CDR3, ends included. Germline V CDR1 and CDR2: SGHNT, YENEEA. CDR3 sequence: CASSFGQGAGEQYI.

This clonotype was seen many times. The chain uses TRBV11-3 and TRBJ2-7, with 8 bases lining up with TRBD1. Germline assignment: CDR1 SGHNT and CDR2 YENEEA. V lost 2 bases to trimming and J lost 1 base; unmatched junction nucleotides: 1. The CDR3 spans 14 residues. CDR3 nucleotide sequence: TGTGCCAGCAGCTTACGGACAGGGTCCTACGAGCAGTACTTC. This codes for CASSLRTGSYEQYF.

This clonotype was picked up one time. This could be a read error, since a much larger clone is one nucleotide away. The rearrangement joins TRBV20-1 to TRBJ2-1; 11 nucleotides agree with TRBD2. The CDR3 covers 15 residues. Germline CDR1 is DFQATT and CDR2 is SNEGSKA (reference sequence). CDR3 nucleotides: TGCAGTGCTAGGGCGCTAGCGGGAGGAAGGAATGAGCATTTCTTC. Amino acid sequence: CSARALAGGRNEHFF.

A note on this clonotype: This could be a read error, since a much larger clone is one nucleotide away. This chain links TRBV5-1 with TRBJ2-1, with a possible D match to TRBD2 (6 bases). Germline V gene sequence: CDR1 SGHRS, CDR2 YFSETQ. CDR3 length equals 16 residues. The CDR3 DNA follows: TGCGCCAGCAGCTTGGGGGCTAGCGTAAACTACAATGTGCAGTTCTTC. It encodes CASSLGASVNYNVQFF. Full variable domain (remainder filled in from reference TRBV5-1 and TRBJ2-1): KAGVTQTPRYLIKTRGQQVTLSCSPISGHRSVSWYQQTPGQGLQFLFEYFSETQRNKGNFPGRFSGRQFSNSRSEMNVSTLELGDSALYLCASSLGASVNYNVQFFGPGTRLTVL.

Of note for this clonotype: Just one base apart from a much larger clone, this may be a read error. The genes are TRBV6-1 and TRBJ1-2; D gene ambiguous. Looked up from germline, CDR1 is MNHNS and CDR2 is SASEGT. Deletions cut 0 bases from V and 5 bases from J, with 13 bases between. There are 15 residues in the CDR3. The CDR3 DNA follows: TGTGCCAGCAGTGAAGCGCTCGTCATCAAGTATGGCTACACCTTC. Protein sequence: CASSEALVIKYGYTF.

The V call is TRBV28, the J call TRBJ2-7, with D perhaps TRBD1 (6 bases). Germline V gene sequence: CDR1 MDHEN, CDR2 SYDVKM. V was cut by 2 bases and J by 5 bases, with 25 bases left in between. This CDR3 contains 18 residues. The CDR3 sequence: CASSLVGRGLSVEHEQYF. Written as DNA, the CDR3 is TGTGCCAGCAGTTTAGTAGGCAGGGGCCTATCGGTCGAACACGAGCAGTACTTC.

The rearrangement links TRBV4-2 to TRBJ1-2, with D hard to call. The CDR3 has 15 amino acids. Germline CDR1 LGHNA, CDR2 YNFKEQ. The V gene lost 0 bases and the J gene lost 4 bases, with 12 bases spanning the gap. The CDR3 loop reads CASSQDNLPRYGYTF. CDR3 coding DNA: TGTGCCAGCAGCCAAGATAACCTGCCCCGCTATGGCTACACCTTC.

As for this clonotype: A read error may be the cause here, since a much bigger clone is one base away. The J gene is TRBJ2-6, the V gene TRBV5-4; 7 nucleotides line up with TRBD2. Germline values: CDR1 SGHNT, CDR2 YYREEE (reference sequence). With V trimmed by 5 bases and J by 1 base, 9 bases remained unmatched. The length of the CDR3 is 17 residues. The CDR3 is CASSQHWGGSGANVLTF. The CDR3 DNA is TGTGCCAGCAGTCAGCACTGGGGGGGGTCTGGGGCCAACGTCCTGACTTTC.

To note about this clonotype: A much larger clonotype is one base distant, so this may be a read error. J is TRBJ1-5 and V is TRBV5-1; D is unresolved. Germline CDR1 reads SGHRS; CDR2 reads YFSETQ. The CDR3 has 13 amino acids. CDR3 nucleotides: TGCGCCAGCAGATTGGGAGGAAGGCAGCCCCAGCATTTT. This codes for CASRLGGRQPQHF.

The gene calls are TRBV20-1 and TRBJ2-5, with a tentative D call TRBD2 (6 bases). Germline V gives CDR1 DFQATT, CDR2 SNEGSKA (reference sequence). The CDR3 loop spans 11 amino acids. Deletions cut 7 bases from V and 5 bases from J, with 11 bases between. The CDR3 DNA follows: TGCAGTGGTGGCCGGGGGGAGACCCAGTACTTC. This encodes CSGGRGETQYF.

Notes on this clonotype: A read error may produce the germline difference seen at one junction end. The chain combines TRBV5-1 with TRBJ1-5; no clear D. The CDR3 is 11 residues long. CDR1 and CDR2 (germline): SGHRS, YFSETQ. The CDR3 loop is CASSLSQPRHF. CDR3 bases: TGCGCCAGCAGCCTCAGTCAACCCCGGCATTTT.

A note on this clonotype: One end of the junction fails to match germline, which may point to a read error. V and J are TRBV11-2 and TRBJ2-7; weak D call: TRBD2 (6 bases). The CDR3 sequence is 17 residues long. Germline loops: CDR1 SGHAT, CDR2 FQNNGV. CDR3 DNA sequence: TGTGTCAGCAGCTTCGGATTTGGTGGCGGGGCCTCCTACGAGCAGTACTTC. Translating gives CVSSFGFGGGASYEQYF.

This clonotype was recorded many times. The rearrangement joins TRBV20-1 to TRBJ2-3, with 8 bases aligning to TRBD1. The CDR3 sequence is 15 residues long. Trimming cost V 3 bases and J 3 bases; bases outside gene matches: 8. CDR1 is DFQATT, CDR2 SNEGSKA, per germline (reference sequence). The CDR3 loop is CSASRAGGGTDTQYF. CDR3 nucleotides: TGCAGTGCTAGCCGGGCAGGGGGCGGAACAGATACGCAGTATTTT.

Concerning this clonotype itself: Sequence at one end of the junction differs from germline and may be a read error. V usage is TRBV2 and J usage is TRBJ2-1; D call uncertain. Germline CDR1 reads SNHLY; CDR2 reads FYNNEI. The CDR3 is 15 residues long. CDR3 nucleotides: TGTGCCAGCAGTGATGGCGCGCCCGCCTACAATGAGCAGCTCTTC. Residues: CASSDGAPAYNEQLF.

As for this clonotype: The CDR3 ends on some other residue instead of the conserved phenylalanine or tryptophan, so this is likely a read error. The DNA is left out, because the CDR3 cannot be placed on it with certainty; the CDR3 is given as TCRdb lists it. This chain links TRBV11-3 with TRBJ2-7. Germline V CDR1 and CDR2: SGHNT, YENEEA. The CDR3 numbers 12 amino acids, ends counted. CDR3 residues: CASSLGTMEQYY.

This clonotype was observed many times. V gene TRBV6-5 combines with J gene TRBJ2-6, with a tentative D call TRBD1 (6 bases). The CDR3 is 15 amino acids. Trimming took off 5 bases at V and 3 bases at J, with 11 bases between the two ends. CDR1 and CDR2 from the germline V gene are MNHEY and SVGAGI. The CDR3 DNA is TGTGCCAGCAGTACAGGGCGAGGTGGGGCCAACGTCCTGACTTTC. This encodes CASSTGRGGANVLTF.

Notes on this clonotype: A read error may produce the germline difference seen at one junction end. The CDR3 reads CGSSSPPPATDTQYF. CDR3 nucleotide sequence: TGTGGCAGCAGCTCTCCCCCCCCAGCCACAGATACGCAGTATTTT. The chain joins TRBV12-3 or TRBV12-4 to TRBJ2-3; D is unclear. The CDR3 has 15 residues.

The chain uses TRBV18 and TRBJ1-3; D gene unclear. Germline V CDR1 and CDR2: KGHSH, LQKENI. The CDR3 is 13 amino acids. V lost 1 base and J 2 bases, leaving 3 bases between the germline ends. The CDR3 nucleotides read TGTGCCAGCTCACCACAAGCTGGAAACACCATATATTTT. It translates to CASSPQAGNTIYF.

As for this clonotype: An end of the junction differs from the germline gene, which may be a read error. The CDR3 DNA is TGCAGTGCGACGGGCGGGAACTACAATGAGCACTTCTTC. Its translation: CSATGGNYNEHFF. The chain combines TRBV20-1 with TRBJ2-1; tentative D call: TRBD2 (6 bases). Germline V gene data show CDR1 as DFQATT and CDR2 as SNEGSKA (reference sequence). This CDR3 has 13 amino acids.

This clonotype was picked up a small number of times. This may be a read error: a much more frequent sequence differs by one nucleotide. V is TRBV5-5 and J is TRBJ1-3; D remains unclear. Germline assignment: CDR1 SGHKS and CDR2 YYEKEE (reference sequence). The CDR3 extends over 11 amino acids. In DNA form, the CDR3 reads TGTACCAGCACCGAGGGAAACACCATATATTTT. It encodes CTSTEGNTIYF. Combining the CDR3 with reference TRBV5-5 and TRBJ1-3 gives the whole variable domain DAGVTQSPTHLIKTRGQQVTLRCSPISGHKSVSWYQQVLGQGPQFIFQYYEKEERGRGNFPDRFSARQFPNYSSELNVNALLLGDSALYLCTSTEGNTIYFGEGSWLTVV.

CDR3 bases: TGTGCCAGCCGGCTAGTGGGAGGAGAGACCCAGTACTTC. Translation: CASRLVGGETQYF. This chain joins TRBV6-6 and TRBJ2-5, with D perhaps matching TRBD2 (6 bases). The length of the CDR3 is 13 residues. V was pared by 8 bases and J by 4 bases, with 14 bases between. Germline V CDR1 and CDR2: MNHNY, SVGAGI (reference sequence).

Concerning this clonotype: The conserved final phenylalanine or tryptophan is absent from the CDR3, which likely points to a read error. The CDR3 protein is CSGLLERLYTEAFI. CDR3 in DNA: TGCAGTGGTTTGTTAGAGCGCCTTTACACTGAAGCTTTCATT. The chain uses TRBV20-1 and TRBJ1-1; D is unclear. Trimming stripped 7 bases from V and 3 bases from J, with 18 bases between. The V gene's germline CDR1 is DFQATT and CDR2 SNEGSKA (reference sequence). The CDR3 consists of 14 residues.

The chain recombines TRBV5-1 with TRBJ2-3; perhaps D is TRBD1 or TRBD2 (5 bases each). The ends were cut back, 0 bases at V and 4 bases at J, with 12 bases in the middle. The CDR3 has 15 amino acids. Germline CDR1 and CDR2: SGHRS and YFSETQ. CDR3 loop: CASSLDGTTADTQYF. The DNA of the CDR3 is TGCGCCAGCAGCTTGGACGGGACGACGGCAGATACGCAGTATTTT. The complete variable domain, with remaining parts taken from reference TRBV5-1 and TRBJ2-3, reads KAGVTQTPRYLIKTRGQQVTLSCSPISGHRSVSWYQQTPGQGLQFLFEYFSETQRNKGNFPGRFSGRQFSNSRSEMNVSTLELGDSALYLCASSLDGTTADTQYFGPGTRLTVL.